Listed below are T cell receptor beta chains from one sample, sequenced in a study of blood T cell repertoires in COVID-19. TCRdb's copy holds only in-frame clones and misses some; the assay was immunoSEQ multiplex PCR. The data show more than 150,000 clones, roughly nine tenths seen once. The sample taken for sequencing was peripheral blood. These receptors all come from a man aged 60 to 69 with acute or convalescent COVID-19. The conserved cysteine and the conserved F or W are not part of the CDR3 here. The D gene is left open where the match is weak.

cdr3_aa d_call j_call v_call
ASSLYGRPGNTIY - TRBJ1-3 TRBV7-8
ASSQGPSGWGTEAF - TRBJ1-1 TRBV3-1/TRBV3-2
ASSPRREGGTEAF - TRBJ1-1 TRBV18
AWSVLQGVDGYT - TRBJ1-2 TRBV30
AWAAGGSVRPQH TRBD1 TRBJ1-5 TRBV30
ASSLGQGHTGELF TRBD1 TRBJ2-2 TRBV5-4
ASSTLTSGGAINTQY TRBD2 TRBJ2-3 TRBV5-1
ASSLNQPQH - TRBJ1-5 TRBV6-5
ATSRGLFQGKNTGELF - TRBJ2-2 TRBV15
ASSERLSGGYPYGYT - TRBJ1-2 TRBV7-2
ASSEPNTGDGEAF TRBD1 TRBJ1-1 TRBV10-1
ASSLSRRTQY - TRBJ2-5 TRBV7-9
ASSDDRYNQPQH - TRBJ1-5 TRBV5-6
ASSLGWASSYEQY - TRBJ2-7 TRBV7-2
ASIRGGSSYEQY TRBD2 TRBJ2-7 TRBV2
ASPERPSGGETYGEQF TRBD2 TRBJ2-1 TRBV2
ASSISGTRGDYEQY TRBD2 TRBJ2-7 TRBV19
ASSQDPGGRIHGYT - TRBJ1-2 TRBV14
ASSRDSYQPQH TRBD1 TRBJ1-5 TRBV3-1/TRBV3-2
ASSPDWIKTYEQY - TRBJ2-7 TRBV2
ASTRTGNTGELF - TRBJ2-2 TRBV5-1
ASSREMTGTGNTIY TRBD1 TRBJ1-3 TRBV5-4
ASKKSPGQGHGEQY TRBD1 TRBJ2-7 TRBV2
ASSLVQGRLKELF - TRBJ2-2 TRBV7-9
ASSKGQGADTEAF TRBD1 TRBJ1-1 TRBV19
ASGLPESQF - TRBJ2-1 TRBV19
ASSPGQLANEKLF - TRBJ1-4 TRBV5-1
ASSLGTSGGRNEQF TRBD2 TRBJ2-1 TRBV5-4
ASSPRGLGDGYT TRBD1 TRBJ1-2 TRBV7-3
ASSPGISSYNEQF - TRBJ2-1 TRBV5-8